This TCR beta chain was sequenced for a study of chemoradiotherapy in HPV16-positive cancers. This CDR3 has 14 amino acids. With 10 bases removed from V and 5 bases from J, the gap between germline ends came to 15 bases. Germline lookup yields CDR1 MNHNS and CDR2 SASEGT. Here immunoSEQ multiplex PCR was the method, and the copy in TCRdb shows in-frame clones only, minus some. The sample shows 20,000 or so clones, about 87% of them seen only once. Repertoires were sampled repeatedly during chemoradiotherapy. About this clone: The antigen remains unidentified.

General observations from the study: For HPV16-positive patients, expanding HPV-responsive T cells associated with longer recurrence-free survival. During treatment, candidate HPV-specific clones and E7-related motifs expanded in tumor.

This specimen consisted of blood, obtained from a patient who underwent chemoradiotherapy. The chain carries TRBV6-1 and TRBJ1-6; TRBD1 is a possible D gene (5 bases). This receptor was identified in a human donor with HPV-associated anogenital cancer. CDR3 sequence: CATIKRGDNSPLHF. Here the CDR3 DNA reads TGTGCCACAATAAAAAGGGGAGATAATTCACCCCTCCACTTT.